Included here is one T cell receptor beta chain sequence, with context. What antigen it recognizes has not been identified. The input lacks base qualities; no much larger clone sits a single base away. This specimen comes from a study of blood T cell repertoires in COVID-19 (dated by TCRdb to about 2020). Broadly, across the study: Collaborator samples came from the United States, Italy and Spain and covered acute and convalescent phases of COVID-19. The dataset comprised deeply sampled blood TCRbeta repertoires from subjects exposed to, actively infected with, or recovered from COVID-19. The repertoires were released in a freely available public database meant as a resource for research on the immune response to SARS-CoV-2. Where available, HLA class I and class II types were obtained from metadata supplied by the sample provider rather than from assay-based typing. The material from the prospective study consisted of cDNA or gDNA derived from T cells, B-cell-depleted T cells, or PBMCs. Sample metadata almost always included a de-identified subject ID, COVID-19 status, age in years and sex. Samples were obtained from the ongoing ImmuneRACE study (first 160 participants) and from 1,254 subjects provided by 6 global collaborators.

Here V drops 3 bases and J drops 10 bases, and the junction holds 12 bases not matched to any gene. The CDR3 runs 16 residues from the cysteine to the phenylalanine. Only the CDR3 region is kept as DNA, spanning 48 bases read in frame from base 1. From a lookup of the germline V gene, CDR1 and CDR2 are MGHDK and SYGVNS. TCRbeta CDR3 regions were amplified from genomic DNA using the immunoSEQ Assay, a bias-controlled multiplex PCR. As for the original processing: Within the assay, amplification of reference gene primers was used to estimate how many nucleated cells each sample contained. Sequence reads were collapsed and filtered to measure the absolute abundance of every unique TCRbeta CDR3 rearrangement. For each sample, productive Simpson clonality was calculated by taking the square root of Simpson's diversity index across productive rearrangements. TCRdb provides this immuneACCESS table in a form limited to in-frame rearrangements. Some clones are lacking; in checked studies, under half of them reflect an unresolved V gene, and why the rest are absent is not known. V and J calls and clone size are copied from that table; D and trimming were computed from the DNA. Counted in this sample were hundreds of thousands of clones; 70% to 90% of them appeared once. In total, the top ten clones hold 2.5% to 3.5% of the sample.

The investigation overall reported the following: Clinical and demographic metadata were provided uncurated, with the amount varying by source and participant.

One collaborating source in Seattle enrolled patients while the patients were actively infected and followed the patients over time throughout the course of disease. Collaborating institutions collected whole blood in K2EDTA tubes following their own protocols. For TCRbeta analysis, collaborators shipped samples as frozen whole blood, isolated PBMCs, or DNA extracted from either of those sample types. The TCR sequence derives from a young woman with COVID-19, enrolled during active disease. Input material: peripheral blood. The chain was built from TRBV25-1 and TRBJ1-6, with 7 bases matching TRBD1. The CDR3 in this case is CASSDGAGGLISPLHF. The nucleotide sequence reads TGTGCCAGCAGTGATGGGGCAGGGGGTCTTATCTCACCCCTCCACTTT.